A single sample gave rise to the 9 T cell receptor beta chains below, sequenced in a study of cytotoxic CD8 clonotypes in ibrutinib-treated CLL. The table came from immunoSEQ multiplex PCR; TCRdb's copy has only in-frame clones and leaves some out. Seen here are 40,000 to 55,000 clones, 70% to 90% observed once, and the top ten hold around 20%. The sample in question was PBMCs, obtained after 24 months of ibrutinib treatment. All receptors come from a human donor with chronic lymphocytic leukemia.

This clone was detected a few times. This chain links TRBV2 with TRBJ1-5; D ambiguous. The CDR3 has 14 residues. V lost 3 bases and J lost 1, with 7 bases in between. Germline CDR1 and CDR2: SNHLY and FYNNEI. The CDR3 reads CASSETGSNQPQHF. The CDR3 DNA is TGTGCCAGCAGTGAGACGGGGAGCAATCAGCCCCAGCATTTT.

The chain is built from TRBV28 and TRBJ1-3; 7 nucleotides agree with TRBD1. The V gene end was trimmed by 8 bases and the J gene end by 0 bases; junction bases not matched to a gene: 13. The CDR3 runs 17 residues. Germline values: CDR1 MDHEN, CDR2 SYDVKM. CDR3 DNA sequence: TGTGCCAGCGTAGCCATGACAGGGACCGTCTCTGGAAACACCATATATTTT. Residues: CASVAMTGTVSGNTIYF. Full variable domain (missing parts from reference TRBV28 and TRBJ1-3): DVKVTQSSRYLVKRTGEKVFLECVQDMDHENMFWYRQDPGLGLRLIYFSYDVKMKEKGDIPEGYSVSREKKERFSLILESASTNQTSMYLCASVAMTGTVSGNTIYFGEGSWLTVV.

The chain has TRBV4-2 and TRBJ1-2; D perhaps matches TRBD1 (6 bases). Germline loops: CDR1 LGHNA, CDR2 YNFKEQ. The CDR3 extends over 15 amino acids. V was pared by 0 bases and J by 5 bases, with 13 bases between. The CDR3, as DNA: TGTGCCAGCAGCCAAGAAACAGGGTTAGGATATGGCTACACCTTC. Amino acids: CASSQETGLGYGYTF.

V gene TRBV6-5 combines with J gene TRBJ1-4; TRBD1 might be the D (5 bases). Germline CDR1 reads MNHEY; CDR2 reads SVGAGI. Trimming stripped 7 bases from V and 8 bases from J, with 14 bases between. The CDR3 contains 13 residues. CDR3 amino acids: CASTRIGGEKLFF. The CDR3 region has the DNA TGTGCCAGCACTAGGATCGGGGGAGAAAAACTGTTTTTT.

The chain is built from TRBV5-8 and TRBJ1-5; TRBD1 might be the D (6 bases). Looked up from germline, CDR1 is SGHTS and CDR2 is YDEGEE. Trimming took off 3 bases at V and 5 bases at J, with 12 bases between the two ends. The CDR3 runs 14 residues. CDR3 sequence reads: CASSSTGGDQPQHF. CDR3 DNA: TGTGCCAGCAGCTCGACAGGAGGGGATCAGCCCCAGCATTTT.

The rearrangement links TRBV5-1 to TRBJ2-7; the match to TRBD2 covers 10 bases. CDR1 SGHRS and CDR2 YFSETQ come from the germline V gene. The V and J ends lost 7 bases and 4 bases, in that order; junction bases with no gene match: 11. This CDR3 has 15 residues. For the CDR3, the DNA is TGCGCCAGCTCACCGACCGGACTAGCGGAATACGAGCAGTACTTC. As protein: CASSPTGLAEYEQYF.

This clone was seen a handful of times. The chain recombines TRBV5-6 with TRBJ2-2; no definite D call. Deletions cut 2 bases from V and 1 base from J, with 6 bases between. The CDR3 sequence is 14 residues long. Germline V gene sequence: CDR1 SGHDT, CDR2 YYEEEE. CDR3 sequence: CASSFLENTGELFF. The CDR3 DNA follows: TGTGCCAGCAGCTTCCTCGAGAACACCGGGGAGCTGTTTTTT.

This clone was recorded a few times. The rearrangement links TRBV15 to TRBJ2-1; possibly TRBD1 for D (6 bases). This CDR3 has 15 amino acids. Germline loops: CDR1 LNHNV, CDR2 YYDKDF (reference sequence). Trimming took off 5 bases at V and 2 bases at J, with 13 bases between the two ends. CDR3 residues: CATSSSTGAYNEQFF. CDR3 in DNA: TGTGCCACCAGCTCATCGACAGGAGCCTACAATGAGCAGTTCTTC.

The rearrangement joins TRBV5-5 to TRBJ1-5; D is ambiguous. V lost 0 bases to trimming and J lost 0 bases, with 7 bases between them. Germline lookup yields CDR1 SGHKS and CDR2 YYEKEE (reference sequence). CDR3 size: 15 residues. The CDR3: CASSLGTGSNQPQHF. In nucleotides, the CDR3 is TGTGCCAGCAGCTTGGGGACCGGTAGCAATCAGCCCCAGCATTTT.